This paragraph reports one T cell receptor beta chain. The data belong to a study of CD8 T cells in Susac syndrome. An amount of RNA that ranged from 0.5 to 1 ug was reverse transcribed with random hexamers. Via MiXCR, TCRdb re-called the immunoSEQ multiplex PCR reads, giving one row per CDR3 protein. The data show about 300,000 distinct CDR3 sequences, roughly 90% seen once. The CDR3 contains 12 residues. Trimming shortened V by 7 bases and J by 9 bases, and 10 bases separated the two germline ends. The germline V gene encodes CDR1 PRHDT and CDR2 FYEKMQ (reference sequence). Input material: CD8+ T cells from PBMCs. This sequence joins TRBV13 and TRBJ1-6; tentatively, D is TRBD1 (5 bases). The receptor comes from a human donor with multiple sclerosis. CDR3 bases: TGTGCCAGCACAGGGATGAGTTCACCCCTCCACTTT. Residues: CASTGMSSPLHF. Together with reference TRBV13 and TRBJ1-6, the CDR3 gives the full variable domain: AAGVIQSPRHLIKEKRETATLKCYPIPRHDTVYWYQQGPGQDPQFLISFYEKMQSDKGSIPDRFSAQQFSDYHSELNMSSLELGDSALYFCASTGMSSPLHFGNGTRLTVT.